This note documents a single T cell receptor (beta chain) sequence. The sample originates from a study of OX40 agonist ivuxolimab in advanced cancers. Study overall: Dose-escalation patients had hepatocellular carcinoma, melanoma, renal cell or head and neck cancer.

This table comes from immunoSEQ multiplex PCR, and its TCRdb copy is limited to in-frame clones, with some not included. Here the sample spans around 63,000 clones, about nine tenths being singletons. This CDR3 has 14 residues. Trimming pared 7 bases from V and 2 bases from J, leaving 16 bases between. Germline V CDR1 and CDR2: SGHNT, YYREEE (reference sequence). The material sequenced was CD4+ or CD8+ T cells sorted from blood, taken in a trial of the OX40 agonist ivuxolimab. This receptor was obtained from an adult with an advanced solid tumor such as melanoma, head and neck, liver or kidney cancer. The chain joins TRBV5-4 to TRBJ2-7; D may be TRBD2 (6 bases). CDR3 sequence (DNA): TGTGCCAGCCGCCGGTGGGCGGGAACCTACGAGCAGTACTTC. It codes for CASRRWAGTYEQYF.